This entry concerns a single T cell receptor (beta chain). As yet, its antigen is unknown. It was with a sample-barcoded 5' primer and a J-beta primer mix that a second PCR of roughly 7 to 12 cycles was run. TCRdb called the 5' RACE reads again in MiXCR, with one record for every CDR3 protein. The sample has more than 500,000 distinct CDR3 sequences, roughly a quarter seen once. This record belongs to a study of blood T cells in healthy people across ages. Study-wide background: Per every two T cells, about one barcoded beta molecule was captured by template switching. Study findings and constraints: Fewer expanded clones and more diversity marked long-lived versus aged donors. CMV infection status of these donors was not known.

The germline gives CDR1 DFQATT, CDR2 SNEGSKA (reference sequence). The CDR3 sequence is 16 residues long. V lost 0 bases, J lost 0 bases, and 12 bases lay in between. In addition, the sample was reused for a study of T cells of mothers and their children. As that study records: Every mother produced more than 9.5 million TCR beta CDR3 reads, whereas every child provided several million.

Sequenced input: blood. V and J are TRBV20-1 and TRBJ1-3; possibly TRBD1 for D (5 bases). The TCR was taken from a boy between 2 and 10 years old in good health. CDR3 nucleotides: TGCAGTGCTAGAGATAGCAATGGGGGCTCTGGAAACACCATATATTTT. Translation gives CSARDSNGGSGNTIYF.